The clone carrying this T cell receptor (beta chain) was seen many times. Antigen unknown. Attachment of unique molecular identifiers to individual cDNA molecules was performed. A single record per CDR3 protein comes from TCRdb applying MiXCR to the 5' RACE reads. The table records nearly 45,000 distinct CDR3 sequences, around 10% of them present only once. The record originates from a study of early T cells in non-severe SARS-CoV-2 infection. Across the study: Chains were unpaired, as sequencing was done on bulk RNA from unsorted whole blood.

Trimming removed 5 bases at V and 3 bases at J, with 14 bases between. The CDR3 covers 14 residues. The germline CDR1 and CDR2 sequences are SGHAT and FQDESV (reference sequence). General study findings and limits: Matching results from VDJdb favored anti-spike CD8 responses, leaving private and CD4 specificities undetected.

The TCR originated in an adult who was a healthcare worker with PCR-confirmed SARS-CoV-2 infection or an uninfected control (not recorded which). The chain links TRBV11-1 to TRBJ2-7; maybe TRBD2 (7 bases). Sequenced sample: whole blood. The CDR3 DNA follows: TGTGCCAGCAGCCGATCAGGGGACTACTACGAGCAGTACTTC. Translation gives CASSRSGDYYEQYF.